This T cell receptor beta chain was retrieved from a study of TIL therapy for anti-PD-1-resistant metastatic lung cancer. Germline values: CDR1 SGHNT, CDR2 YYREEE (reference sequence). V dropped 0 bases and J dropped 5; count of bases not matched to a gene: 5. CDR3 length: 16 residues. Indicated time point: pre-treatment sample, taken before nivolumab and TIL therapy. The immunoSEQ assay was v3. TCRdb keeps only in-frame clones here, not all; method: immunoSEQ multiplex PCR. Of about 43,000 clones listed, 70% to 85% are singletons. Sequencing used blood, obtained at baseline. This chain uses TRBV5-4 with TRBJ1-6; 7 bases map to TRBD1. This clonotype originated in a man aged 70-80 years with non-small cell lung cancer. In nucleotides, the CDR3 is TGTGCCAGCAGCTTGGACTACAGGGGTAATAATTCACCCCTCCACTTT. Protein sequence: CASSLDYRGNNSPLHF.